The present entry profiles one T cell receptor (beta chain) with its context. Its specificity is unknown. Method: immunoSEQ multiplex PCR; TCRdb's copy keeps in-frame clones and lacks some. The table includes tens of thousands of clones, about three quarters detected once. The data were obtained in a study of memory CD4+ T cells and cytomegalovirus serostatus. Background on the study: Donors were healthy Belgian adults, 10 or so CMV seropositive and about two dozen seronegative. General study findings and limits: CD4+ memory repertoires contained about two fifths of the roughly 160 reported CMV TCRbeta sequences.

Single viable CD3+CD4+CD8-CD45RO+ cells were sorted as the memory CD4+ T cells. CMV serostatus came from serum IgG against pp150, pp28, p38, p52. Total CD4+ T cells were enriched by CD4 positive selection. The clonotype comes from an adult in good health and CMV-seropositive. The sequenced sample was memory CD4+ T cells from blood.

CDR3 protein: CASSRTGANYGYTF. The CDR3 coding sequence is TGTGCCAGCAGTCGGACAGGGGCTAACTATGGCTACACCTTC. The chain employs TRBV6-1 and TRBJ1-2; 9 bases align to TRBD1. Germline loops: CDR1 MNHNS, CDR2 SASEGT. J lost 0 bases, V lost 5 bases, and 1 base had no gene match. The CDR3 is 14 amino acids.